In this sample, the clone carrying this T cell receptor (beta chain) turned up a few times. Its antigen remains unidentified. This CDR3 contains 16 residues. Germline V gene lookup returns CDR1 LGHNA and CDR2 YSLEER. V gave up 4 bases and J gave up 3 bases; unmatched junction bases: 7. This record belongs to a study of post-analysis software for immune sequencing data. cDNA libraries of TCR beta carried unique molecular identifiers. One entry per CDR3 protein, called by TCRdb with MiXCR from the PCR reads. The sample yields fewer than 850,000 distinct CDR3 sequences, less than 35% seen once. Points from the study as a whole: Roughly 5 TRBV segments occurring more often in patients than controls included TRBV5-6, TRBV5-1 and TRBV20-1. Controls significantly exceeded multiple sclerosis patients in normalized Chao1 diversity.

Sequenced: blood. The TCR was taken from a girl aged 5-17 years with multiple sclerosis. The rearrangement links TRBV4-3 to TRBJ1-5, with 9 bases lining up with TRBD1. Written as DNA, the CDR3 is TGCGCCAGCAGCCGGGACAGGGATGAAGTCAATCAGCCCCAGCATTTT. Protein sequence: CASSRDRDEVNQPQHF.